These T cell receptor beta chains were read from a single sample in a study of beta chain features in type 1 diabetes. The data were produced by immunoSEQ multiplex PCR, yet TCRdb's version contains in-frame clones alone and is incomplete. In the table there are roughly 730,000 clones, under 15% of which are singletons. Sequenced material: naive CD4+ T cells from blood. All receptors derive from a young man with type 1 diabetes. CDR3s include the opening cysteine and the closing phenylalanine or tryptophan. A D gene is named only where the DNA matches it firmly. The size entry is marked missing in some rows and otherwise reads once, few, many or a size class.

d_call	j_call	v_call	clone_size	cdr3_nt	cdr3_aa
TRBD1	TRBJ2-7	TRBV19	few	TGTGCCAGTAGCCGTGACAGGGGCGGCTACGAGCAGTACTTC	CASSRDRGGYEQYF
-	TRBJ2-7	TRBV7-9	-	TGTGCCAGCAGCTCCCCCCAGCGCGGCGAGCAGTACTTC	CASSSPQRGEQYF
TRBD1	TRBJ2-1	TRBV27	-	TGTGCCAGCAGTGAAGGGGACAGGGACTACAATGAGCAGTTCTTC	CASSEGDRDYNEQFF
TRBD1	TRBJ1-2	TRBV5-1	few	TGCGCCAGCAGCCCGGGACAGGGGGTTGGTGGCTACACCTTC	CASSPGQGVGGYTF
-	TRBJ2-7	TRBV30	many	TGTGCCTGGAGGGAAGTCTACGAGCAGTACTTC	CAWREVYEQYF
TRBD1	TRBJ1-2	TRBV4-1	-	TGCGCCAGCAGCCCTCAGACAGGGAAAGATGGCTACACCTTC	CASSPQTGKDGYTF
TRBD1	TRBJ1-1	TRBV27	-	TGTGCCAGCAGTTTATATCAGGGGGACACTGAAGCTTTCTTT	CASSLYQGDTEAFF
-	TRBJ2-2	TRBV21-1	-	TGTGCCAGCAGCAAAGGGACGGGGAACACCGGGGAGCTGTTTTTT	CASSKGTGNTGELFF
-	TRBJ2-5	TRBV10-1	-	TGCGCCTCGGGGCCGGACCAAGAGACCCAGTACTTC	CASGPDQETQYF
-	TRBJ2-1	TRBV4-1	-	TGCGCCAGCAGCCAAACCCTCCAGGGTACCTCCTACAATGAGCAGTTCTTC	CASSQTLQGTSYNEQFF
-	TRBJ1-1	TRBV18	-	TGTGCCAGCTCACCATCCAACACTGAAGCTTTCTTT	CASSPSNTEAFF
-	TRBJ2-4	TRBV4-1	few	TGCGCCAGCAGCCAAGATAAGGGGGTGAAGGGCGAGAACATTCAGTACTTC	CASSQDKGVKGENIQYF
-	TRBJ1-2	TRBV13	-	TGTGCCAGCAGCTTAAACAGGGCTAACTATGGCTACACCTTC	CASSLNRANYGYTF
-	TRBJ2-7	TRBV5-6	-	TGTGCCAGCAGCTTCACACAGGGAACCTACGAGCAGTACTTC	CASSFTQGTYEQYF
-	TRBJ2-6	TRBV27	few	TGTGCCAGCAGTACCTCTTACAGCTCTGGGGCCAACGTCCTGACTTTC	CASSTSYSSGANVLTF
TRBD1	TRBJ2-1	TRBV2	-	TGTGCCAGCAGCCAGGACAGGGCTTCCTACAATGAGCAGTTCTTC	CASSQDRASYNEQFF
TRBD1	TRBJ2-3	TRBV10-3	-	TGTGCCATCAGGCGACAGGGATCAGATACGCAGTATTTT	CAIRRQGSDTQYF
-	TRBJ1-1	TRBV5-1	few	TGCGCCAGCAGCAATACAAGAGCGGATACTGAAGCTTTCTTT	CASSNTRADTEAFF
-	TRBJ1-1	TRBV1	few	TGCACCAGCAGCGGGACGGTGAACACTGAAGCTTTCTTT	CTSSGTVNTEAFF
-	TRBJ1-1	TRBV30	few	TGTGCCTGTCGGACACAGATGAACACTGAAGCTTTCTTT	CACRTQMNTEAFF
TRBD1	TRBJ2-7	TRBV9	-	TGTGCCAGCAGCGCTGGGACAGGAAGCTCCTACGAGCAGTACTTC	CASSAGTGSSYEQYF
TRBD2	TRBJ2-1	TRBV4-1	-	TGCGCCAGCAGACCGGGACTAGCGGGGACTGAGCAGTTCTTC	CASRPGLAGTEQFF
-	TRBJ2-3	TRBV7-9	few	TGTGCCAGCAGCCCCCAAGCAACTCTAGTCGCTCCGGATACGCAGTATTTT	CASSPQATLVAPDTQYF
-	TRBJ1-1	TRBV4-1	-	TGCGCCAGCAGCCAACGGGGGGTGTCCACTGAAGCTTTCTTT	CASSQRGVSTEAFF
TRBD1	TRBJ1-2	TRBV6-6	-	TGTGCCAGCAGTCCCGGGACAGCTAACTATGGCTACACCTTC	CASSPGTANYGYTF
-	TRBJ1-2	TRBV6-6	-	TGTGCCAGCAGCCGGGACCTAAACTATGGCTACACCTTC	CASSRDLNYGYTF
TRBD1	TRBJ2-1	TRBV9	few	TGTGCCAGCAGCCCTCCTTCCGGGACAGGGTACAATGAGCAGTTCTTC	CASSPPSGTGYNEQFF
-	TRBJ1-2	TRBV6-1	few	TGTGCCAGCAGCTCTGACAGGAGGTATGGCTACACCTTC	CASSSDRRYGYTF
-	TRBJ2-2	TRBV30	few	TGTGCCTGGAGTGAGGGACTCAACACCGGGGAGCTGTTTTTT	CAWSEGLNTGELFF
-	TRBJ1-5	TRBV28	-	TGTGCCAGCAAGGCTCTTTGGATGTCTGGGCAGCCCCAGCATTTT	CASKALWMSGQPQHF
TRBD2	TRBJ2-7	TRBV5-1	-	TGCGCCAGCAGCAACGGACTAGCGGGTGACTACGAGCAGTACTTC	CASSNGLAGDYEQYF
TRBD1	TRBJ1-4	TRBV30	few	TGTGCCTGGAGCCGAGACGACAGGGGAAAACTGTTTTTT	CAWSRDDRGKLFF
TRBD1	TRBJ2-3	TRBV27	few	TGTGCCAGCCACCCGTATCGGGACAGGAGCACAGATACGCAGTATTTT	CASHPYRDRSTDTQYF
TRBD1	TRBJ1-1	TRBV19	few	TGTGCCAGTAGTACGGACAGGTGGAACACTGAAGCTTTCTTT	CASSTDRWNTEAFF
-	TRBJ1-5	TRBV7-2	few	TGTGCCAGCAGCTTAGCGCCTATGGACAATCAGCCCCAGCATTTT	CASSLAPMDNQPQHF
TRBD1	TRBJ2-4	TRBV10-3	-	TGTGCCATCAGTCTACAGGGGGACATTCAGTACTTC	CAISLQGDIQYF